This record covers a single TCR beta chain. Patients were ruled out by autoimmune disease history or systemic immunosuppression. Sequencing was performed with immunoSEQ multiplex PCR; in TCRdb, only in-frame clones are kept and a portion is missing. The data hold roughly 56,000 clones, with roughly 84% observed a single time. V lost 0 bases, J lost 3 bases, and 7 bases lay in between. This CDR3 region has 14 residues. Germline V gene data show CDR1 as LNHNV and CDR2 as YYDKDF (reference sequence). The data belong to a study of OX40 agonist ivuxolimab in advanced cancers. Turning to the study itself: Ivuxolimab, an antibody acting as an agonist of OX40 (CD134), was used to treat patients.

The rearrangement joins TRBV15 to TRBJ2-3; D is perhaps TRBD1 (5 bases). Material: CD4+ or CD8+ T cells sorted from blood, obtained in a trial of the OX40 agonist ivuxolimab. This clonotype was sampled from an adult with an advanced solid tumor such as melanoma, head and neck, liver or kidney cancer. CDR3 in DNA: TGTGCCACCAGCAGAGATCACAGGACAGATACGCAGTATTTT. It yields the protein CATSRDHRTDTQYF.